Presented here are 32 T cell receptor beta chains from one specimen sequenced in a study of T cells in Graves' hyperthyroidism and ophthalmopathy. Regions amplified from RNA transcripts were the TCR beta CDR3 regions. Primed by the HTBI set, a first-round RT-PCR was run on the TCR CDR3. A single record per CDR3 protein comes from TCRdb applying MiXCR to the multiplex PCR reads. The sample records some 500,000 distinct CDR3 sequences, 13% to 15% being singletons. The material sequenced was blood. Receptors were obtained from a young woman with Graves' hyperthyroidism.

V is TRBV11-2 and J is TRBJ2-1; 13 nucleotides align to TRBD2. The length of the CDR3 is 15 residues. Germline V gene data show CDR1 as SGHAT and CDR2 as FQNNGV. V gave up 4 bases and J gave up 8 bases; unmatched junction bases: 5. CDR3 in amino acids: CASSSLAGGRYEQFF. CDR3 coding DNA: TGTGCCAGCAGCTCACTAGCGGGAGGGCGATATGAGCAGTTCTTC.

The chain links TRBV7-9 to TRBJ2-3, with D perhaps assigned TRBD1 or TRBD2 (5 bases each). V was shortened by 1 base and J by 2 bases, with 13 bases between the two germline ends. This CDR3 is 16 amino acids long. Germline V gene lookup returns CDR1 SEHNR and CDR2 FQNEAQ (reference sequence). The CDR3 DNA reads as TGTGCCAGCAGCTTAGTAGGCCGGGACCCCACAGATACGCAGTATTTT. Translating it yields CASSLVGRDPTDTQYF.

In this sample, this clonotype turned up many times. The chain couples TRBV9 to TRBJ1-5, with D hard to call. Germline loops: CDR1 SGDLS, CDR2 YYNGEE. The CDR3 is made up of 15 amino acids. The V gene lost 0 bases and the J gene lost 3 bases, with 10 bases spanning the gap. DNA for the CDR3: TGTGCCAGCAGCGTAGACCCGGGATCCAATCAGCCCCAGCATTTT. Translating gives CASSVDPGSNQPQHF.

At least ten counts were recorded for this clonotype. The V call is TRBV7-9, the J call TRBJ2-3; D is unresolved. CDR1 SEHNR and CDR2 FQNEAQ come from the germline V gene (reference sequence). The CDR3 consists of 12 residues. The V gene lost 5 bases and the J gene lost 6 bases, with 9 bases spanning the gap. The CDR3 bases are TGTGCCAGCAGCCCCTACTCTGATACGCAGTATTTT. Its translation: CASSPYSDTQYF.

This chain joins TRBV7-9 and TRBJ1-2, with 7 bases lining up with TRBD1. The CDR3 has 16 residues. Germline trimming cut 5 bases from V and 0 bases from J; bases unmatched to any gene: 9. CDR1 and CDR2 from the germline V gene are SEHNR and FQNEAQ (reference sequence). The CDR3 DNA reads TGTGCCAGCAGCGCCCGGGACAGACCTCCTAACTATGGCTACACCTTC. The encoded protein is CASSARDRPPNYGYTF. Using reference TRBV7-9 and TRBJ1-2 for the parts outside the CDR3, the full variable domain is DTGVSQNPRHKITKRGQNVTFRCDPISEHNRLYWYRQTLGQGPEFLTYFQNEAQLEKSRLLSDRFSAERPKGSFSTLEIQRTEQGDSAMYLCASSARDRPPNYGYTFGSGTRLTVV.

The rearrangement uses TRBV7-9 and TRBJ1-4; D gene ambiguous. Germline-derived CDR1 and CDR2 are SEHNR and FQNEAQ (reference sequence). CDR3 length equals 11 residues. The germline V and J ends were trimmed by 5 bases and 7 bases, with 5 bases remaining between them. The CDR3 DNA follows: TGTGCCAGCAGCACGGTTGAAAAACTGTTTTTT. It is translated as CASSTVEKLFF.

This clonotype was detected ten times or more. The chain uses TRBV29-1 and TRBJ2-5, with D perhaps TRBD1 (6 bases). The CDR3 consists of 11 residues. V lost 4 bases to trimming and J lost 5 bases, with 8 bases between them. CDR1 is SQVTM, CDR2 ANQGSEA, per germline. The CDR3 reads CSVGQAETQYF. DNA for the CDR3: TGCAGCGTTGGACAGGCGGAGACCCAGTACTTC.

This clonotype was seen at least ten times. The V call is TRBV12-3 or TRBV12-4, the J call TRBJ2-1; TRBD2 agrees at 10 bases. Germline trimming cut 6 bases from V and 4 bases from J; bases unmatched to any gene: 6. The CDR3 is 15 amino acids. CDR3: CASRTPGLAYNEQFF. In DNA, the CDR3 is TGTGCCAGCAGGACCCCGGGACTAGCGTACAATGAGCAGTTCTTC.

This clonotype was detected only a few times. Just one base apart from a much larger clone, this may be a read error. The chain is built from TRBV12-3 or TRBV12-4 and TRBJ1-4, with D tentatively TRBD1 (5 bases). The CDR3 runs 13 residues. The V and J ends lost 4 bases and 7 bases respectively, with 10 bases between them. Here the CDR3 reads CASSSPGPEKLFF. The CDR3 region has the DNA TGTGCCAGCAGTTCCCCGGGGCCTGAAAAACTGTTTTTT.

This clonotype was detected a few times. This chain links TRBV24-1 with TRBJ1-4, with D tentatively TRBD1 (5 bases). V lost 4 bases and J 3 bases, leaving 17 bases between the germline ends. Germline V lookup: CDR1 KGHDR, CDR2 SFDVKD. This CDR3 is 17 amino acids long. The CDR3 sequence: CATSDSPSQDSNEKLFF. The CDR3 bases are TGTGCCACCAGTGACTCACCTTCACAGGACTCTAATGAAAAACTGTTTTTT.

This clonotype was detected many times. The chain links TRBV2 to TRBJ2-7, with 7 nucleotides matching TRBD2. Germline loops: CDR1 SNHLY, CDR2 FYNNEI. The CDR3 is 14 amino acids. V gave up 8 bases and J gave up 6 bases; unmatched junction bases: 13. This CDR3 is CASHFAGARREQYF. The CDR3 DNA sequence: TGTGCCAGCCACTTCGCGGGAGCCAGACGCGAGCAGTACTTC. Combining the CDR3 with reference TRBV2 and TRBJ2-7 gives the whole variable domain EPEVTQTPSHQVTQMGQEVILRCVPISNHLYFYWYRQILGQKVEFLVSFYNNEISEKSEIFDDQFSVERPDGSNFTLKIRSTKLEDSAMYFCASHFAGARREQYFGPGTRLTVT.

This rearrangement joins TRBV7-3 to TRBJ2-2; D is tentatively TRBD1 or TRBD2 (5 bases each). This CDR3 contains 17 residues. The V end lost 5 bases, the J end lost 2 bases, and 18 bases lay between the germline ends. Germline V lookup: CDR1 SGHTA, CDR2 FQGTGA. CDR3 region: CASSPGTTHTNTGELFF. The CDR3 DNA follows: TGTGCCAGCAGCCCTGGGACCACCCATACTAACACCGGGGAGCTGTTTTTT.

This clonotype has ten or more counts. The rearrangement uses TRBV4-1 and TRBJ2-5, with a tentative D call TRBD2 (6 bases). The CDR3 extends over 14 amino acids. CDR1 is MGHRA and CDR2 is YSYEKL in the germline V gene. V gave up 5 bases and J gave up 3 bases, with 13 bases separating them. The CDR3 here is CASSFRLGEETQYF. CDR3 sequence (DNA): TGCGCCAGCAGCTTCCGACTAGGAGAAGAGACCCAGTACTTC.

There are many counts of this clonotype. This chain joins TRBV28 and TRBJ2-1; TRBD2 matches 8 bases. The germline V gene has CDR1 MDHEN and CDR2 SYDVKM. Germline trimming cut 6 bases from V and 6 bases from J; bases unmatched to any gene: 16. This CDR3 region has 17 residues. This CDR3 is CASRSSGSPRRSNEQFF. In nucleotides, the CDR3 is TGTGCCAGCAGATCAAGCGGGAGCCCTCGGAGGTCCAATGAGCAGTTCTTC.

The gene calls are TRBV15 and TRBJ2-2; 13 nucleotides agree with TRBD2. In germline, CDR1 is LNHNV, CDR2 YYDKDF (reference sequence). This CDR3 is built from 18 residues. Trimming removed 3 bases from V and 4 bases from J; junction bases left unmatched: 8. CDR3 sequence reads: CATSRGGLAGVSTGELFF. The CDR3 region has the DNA TGTGCCACCAGCAGGGGAGGACTAGCGGGAGTTAGCACCGGGGAGCTGTTTTTT. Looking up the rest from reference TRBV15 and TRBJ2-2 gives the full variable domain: DAMVIQNPRYQVTQFGKPVTLSCSQTLNHNVMYWYQQKSSQAPKLLFHYYDKDFNNEADTPDNFQSRRPNTSFCFLDIRSPGLGDTAMYLCATSRGGLAGVSTGELFFGEGSRLTVL.

The CDR3 bases are TGCAGCGTCCTGACTAGCGGGAAATCCTACGAGCAGTACTTC. Translated: CSVLTSGKSYEQYF. The chain employs TRBV29-1 and TRBJ2-7, with 11 positions matching TRBD2. The CDR3 contains 14 residues. CDR1 is SQVTM and CDR2 is ANQGSEA in the germline V gene. V trimming: 6 bases; J trimming: 1 base; junction bases outside the gene matches: 5.

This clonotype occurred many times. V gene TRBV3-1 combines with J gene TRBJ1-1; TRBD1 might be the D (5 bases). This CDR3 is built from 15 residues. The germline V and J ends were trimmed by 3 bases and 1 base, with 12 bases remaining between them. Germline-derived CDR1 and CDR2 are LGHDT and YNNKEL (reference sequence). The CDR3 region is CASSHPFGGNTEAFF. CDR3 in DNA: TGTGCCAGCAGCCACCCTTTCGGGGGGAACACTGAAGCTTTCTTT.

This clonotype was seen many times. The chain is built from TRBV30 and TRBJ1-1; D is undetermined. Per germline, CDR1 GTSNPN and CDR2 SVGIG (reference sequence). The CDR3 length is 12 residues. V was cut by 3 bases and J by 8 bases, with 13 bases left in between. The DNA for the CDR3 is TGTGCCTGGAGAGGACCGCGCGGGGAAGCTTTCTTT. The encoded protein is CAWRGPRGEAFF.

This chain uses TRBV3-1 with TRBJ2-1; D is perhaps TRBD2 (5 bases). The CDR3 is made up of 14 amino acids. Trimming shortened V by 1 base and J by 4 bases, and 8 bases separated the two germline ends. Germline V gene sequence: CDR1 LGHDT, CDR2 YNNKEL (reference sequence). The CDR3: CASSQGPGYNEQFF. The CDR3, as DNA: TGTGCCAGCAGCCAAGGGCCGGGATACAATGAGCAGTTCTTC.

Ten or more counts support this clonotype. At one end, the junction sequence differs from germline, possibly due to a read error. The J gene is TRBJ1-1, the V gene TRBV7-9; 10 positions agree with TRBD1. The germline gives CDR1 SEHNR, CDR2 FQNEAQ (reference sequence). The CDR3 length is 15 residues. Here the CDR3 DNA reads TGTGCCAGCAGTTTAGGACAGGGGGGAAACACTGAAGCTTTCTTT. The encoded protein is CASSLGQGGNTEAFF.

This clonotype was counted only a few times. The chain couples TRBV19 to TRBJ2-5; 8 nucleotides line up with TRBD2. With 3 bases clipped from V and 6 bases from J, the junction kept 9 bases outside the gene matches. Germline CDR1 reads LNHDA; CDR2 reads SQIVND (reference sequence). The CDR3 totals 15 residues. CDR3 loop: CASSIPGLAYKTQYF. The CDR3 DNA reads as TGTGCCAGTAGTATTCCAGGACTAGCTTATAAGACCCAGTACTTC.

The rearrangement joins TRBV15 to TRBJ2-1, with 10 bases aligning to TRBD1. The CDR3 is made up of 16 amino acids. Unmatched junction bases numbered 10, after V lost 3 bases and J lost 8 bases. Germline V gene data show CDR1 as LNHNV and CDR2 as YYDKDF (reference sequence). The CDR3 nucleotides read TGTGCCACCAGCAGGGACCCCGGGACAGGGGATTATGAGCAGTTCTTC. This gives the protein CATSRDPGTGDYEQFF.

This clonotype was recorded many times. The CDR3 DNA reads as TGCGCCAGCAGCCCCCGACAGTTTAATGAAAAACTGTTTTTT. It codes for CASSPRQFNEKLFF. The J gene is TRBJ1-4, the V gene TRBV5-1; a possible D gene is TRBD1 (5 bases). The CDR3 sequence is 14 residues long. Germline CDR1 reads SGHRS; CDR2 reads YFSETQ. Trimming cost V 4 bases and J 4 bases, with 11 bases left between them.

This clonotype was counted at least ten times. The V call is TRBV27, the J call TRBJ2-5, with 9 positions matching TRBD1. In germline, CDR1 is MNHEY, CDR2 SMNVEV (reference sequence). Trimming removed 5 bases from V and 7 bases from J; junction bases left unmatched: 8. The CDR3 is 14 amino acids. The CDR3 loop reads CASSPGQGLGTQYF. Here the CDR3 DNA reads TGTGCCAGCAGTCCTGGACAGGGGTTAGGGACCCAGTACTTC.

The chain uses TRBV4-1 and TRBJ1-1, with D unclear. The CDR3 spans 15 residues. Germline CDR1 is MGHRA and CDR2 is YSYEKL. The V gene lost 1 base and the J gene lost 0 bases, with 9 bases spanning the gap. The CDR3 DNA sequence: TGCGCCAGCAGCCAAGCGGAGTACATGAACACTGAAGCTTTCTTT. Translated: CASSQAEYMNTEAFF.

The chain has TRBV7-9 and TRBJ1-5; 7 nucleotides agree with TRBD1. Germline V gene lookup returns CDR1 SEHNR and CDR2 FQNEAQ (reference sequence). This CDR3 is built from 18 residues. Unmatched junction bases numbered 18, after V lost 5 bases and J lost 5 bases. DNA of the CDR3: TGTGCCAGCAGCGACGGGCGGGGGACAGTGACCCCCGATCAGCCCCAGCATTTT. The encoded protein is CASSDGRGTVTPDQPQHF.

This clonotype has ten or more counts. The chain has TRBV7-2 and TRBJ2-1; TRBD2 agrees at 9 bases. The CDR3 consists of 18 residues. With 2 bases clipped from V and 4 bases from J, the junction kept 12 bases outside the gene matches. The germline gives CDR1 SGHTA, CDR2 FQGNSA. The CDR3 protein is CASSLSRRVAGVYNEQFF. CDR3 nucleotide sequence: TGTGCCAGCAGCTTAAGCCGGCGGGTAGCGGGGGTATACAATGAGCAGTTCTTC.

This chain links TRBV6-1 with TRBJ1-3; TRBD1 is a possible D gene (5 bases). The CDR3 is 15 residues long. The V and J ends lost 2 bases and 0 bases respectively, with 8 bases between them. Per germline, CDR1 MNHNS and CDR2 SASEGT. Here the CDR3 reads CASSERGGSGNTIYF. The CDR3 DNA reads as TGTGCCAGCAGTGAACGGGGCGGCTCTGGAAACACCATATATTTT.

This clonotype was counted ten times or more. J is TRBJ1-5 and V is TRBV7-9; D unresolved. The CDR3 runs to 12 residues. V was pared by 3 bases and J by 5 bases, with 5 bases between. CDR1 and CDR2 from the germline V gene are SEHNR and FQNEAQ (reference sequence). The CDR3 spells CASSFEDQPQHF. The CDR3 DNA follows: TGTGCCAGCAGCTTCGAGGATCAGCCCCAGCATTTT.

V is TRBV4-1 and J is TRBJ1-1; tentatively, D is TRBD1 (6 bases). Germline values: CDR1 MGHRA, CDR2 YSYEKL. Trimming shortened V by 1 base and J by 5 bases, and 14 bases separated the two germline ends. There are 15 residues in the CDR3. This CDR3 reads CASSQVGQIFTEAFF. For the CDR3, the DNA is TGCGCCAGCAGCCAAGTGGGACAAATTTTTACTGAAGCTTTCTTT.

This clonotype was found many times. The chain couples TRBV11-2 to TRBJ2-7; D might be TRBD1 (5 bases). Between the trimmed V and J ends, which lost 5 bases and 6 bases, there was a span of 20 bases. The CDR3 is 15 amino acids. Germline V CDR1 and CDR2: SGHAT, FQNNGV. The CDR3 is CASSTNAAGYSEQYF. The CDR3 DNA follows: TGTGCCAGCAGCACAAATGCGGCAGGGTACAGCGAGCAGTACTTC.

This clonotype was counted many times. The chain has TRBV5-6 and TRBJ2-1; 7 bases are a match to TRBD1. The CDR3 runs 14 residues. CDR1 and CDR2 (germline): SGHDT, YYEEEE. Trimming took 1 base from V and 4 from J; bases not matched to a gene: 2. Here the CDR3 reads CASSLSTGYNEQFF. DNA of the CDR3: TGTGCCAGCAGCTTGTCGACAGGGTACAATGAGCAGTTCTTC.